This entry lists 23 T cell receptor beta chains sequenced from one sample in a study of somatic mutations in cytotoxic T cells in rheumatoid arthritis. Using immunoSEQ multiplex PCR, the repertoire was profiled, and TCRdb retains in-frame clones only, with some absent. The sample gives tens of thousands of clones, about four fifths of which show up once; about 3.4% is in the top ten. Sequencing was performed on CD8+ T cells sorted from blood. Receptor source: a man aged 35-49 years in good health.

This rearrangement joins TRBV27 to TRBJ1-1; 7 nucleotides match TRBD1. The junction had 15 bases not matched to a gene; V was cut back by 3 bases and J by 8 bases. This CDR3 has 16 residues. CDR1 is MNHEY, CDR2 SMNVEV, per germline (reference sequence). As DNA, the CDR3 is TGTGCCAGCAGTTTGGGACAGCCGAGAGAAGTACGGGAAGCTTTCTTT. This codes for CASSLGQPREVREAFF.

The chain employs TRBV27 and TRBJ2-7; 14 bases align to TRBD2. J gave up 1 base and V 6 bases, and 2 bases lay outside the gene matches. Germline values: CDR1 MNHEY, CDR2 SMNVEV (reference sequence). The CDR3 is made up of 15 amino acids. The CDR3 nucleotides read TGTGCCAGCAGGGGACTAGCGGGGGAATCCTACGAGCAGTACTTC. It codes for CASRGLAGESYEQYF.

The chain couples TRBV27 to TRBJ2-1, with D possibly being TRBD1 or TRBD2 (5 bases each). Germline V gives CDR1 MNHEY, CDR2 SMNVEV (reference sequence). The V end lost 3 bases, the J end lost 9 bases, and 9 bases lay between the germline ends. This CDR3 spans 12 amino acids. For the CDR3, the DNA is TGTGCCAGCAGTTTCACTAGGGGTGAGCAGTTCTTC. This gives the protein CASSFTRGEQFF.

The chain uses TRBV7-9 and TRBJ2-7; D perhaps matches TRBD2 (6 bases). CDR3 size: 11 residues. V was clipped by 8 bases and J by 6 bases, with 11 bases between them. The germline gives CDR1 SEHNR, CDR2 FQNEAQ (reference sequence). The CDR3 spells CASRGLTEQYF. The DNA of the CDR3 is TGTGCCAGCCGGGGACTCACCGAGCAGTACTTC.

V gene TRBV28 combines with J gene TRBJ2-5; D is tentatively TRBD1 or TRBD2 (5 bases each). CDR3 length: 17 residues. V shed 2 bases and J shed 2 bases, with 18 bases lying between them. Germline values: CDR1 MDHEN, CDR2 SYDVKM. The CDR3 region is CASSLGGEGWGQETQYF. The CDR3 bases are TGTGCCAGCAGTTTAGGAGGCGAGGGGTGGGGGCAAGAGACCCAGTACTTC. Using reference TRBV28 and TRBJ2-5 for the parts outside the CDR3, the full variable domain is DVKVTQSSRYLVKRTGEKVFLECVQDMDHENMFWYRQDPGLGLRLIYFSYDVKMKEKGDIPEGYSVSREKKERFSLILESASTNQTSMYLCASSLGGEGWGQETQYFGPGTRLLVL.

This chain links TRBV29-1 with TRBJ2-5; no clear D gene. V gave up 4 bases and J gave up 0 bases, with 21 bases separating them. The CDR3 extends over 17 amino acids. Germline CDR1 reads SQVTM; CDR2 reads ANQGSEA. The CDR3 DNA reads TGCAGCGTTGTAGGTCACCCCCACGTCCTGTACCAAGAGACCCAGTACTTC. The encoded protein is CSVVGHPHVLYQETQYF.

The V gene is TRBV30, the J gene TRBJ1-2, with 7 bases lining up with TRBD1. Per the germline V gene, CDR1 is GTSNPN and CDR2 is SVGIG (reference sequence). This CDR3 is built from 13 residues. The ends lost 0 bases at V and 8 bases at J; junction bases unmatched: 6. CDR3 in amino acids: CAWSVGQVMGYTF. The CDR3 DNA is TGTGCCTGGAGTGTAGGACAGGTGATGGGCTACACCTTC.

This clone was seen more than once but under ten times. CDR3 bases: TGTGCCAGCAGTGACAGCTCCTACAATGAGCAGTTCTTC. Its translation: CASSDSSYNEQFF. V and J are TRBV6-4 and TRBJ2-1; D remains ambiguous. This CDR3 has 13 residues. V was trimmed by 2 bases and J by 0 bases, leaving 2 bases between them. Germline CDR1 is MRHNA and CDR2 is SNTAGT.

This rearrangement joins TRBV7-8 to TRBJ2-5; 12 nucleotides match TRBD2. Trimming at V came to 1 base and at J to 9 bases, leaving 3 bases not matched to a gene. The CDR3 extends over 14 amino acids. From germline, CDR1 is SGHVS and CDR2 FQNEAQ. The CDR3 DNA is TGTGCCAGCAGCTTAGATACTAGCGGGAGGCCCCAGTACTTC. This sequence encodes CASSLDTSGRPQYF.

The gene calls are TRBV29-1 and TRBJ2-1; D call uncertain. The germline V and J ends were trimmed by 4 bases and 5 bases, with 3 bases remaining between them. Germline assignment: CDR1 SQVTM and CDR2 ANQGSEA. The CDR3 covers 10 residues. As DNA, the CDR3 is TGCAGCGTTGGGCACAATGAGCAGTTCTTC. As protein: CSVGHNEQFF.

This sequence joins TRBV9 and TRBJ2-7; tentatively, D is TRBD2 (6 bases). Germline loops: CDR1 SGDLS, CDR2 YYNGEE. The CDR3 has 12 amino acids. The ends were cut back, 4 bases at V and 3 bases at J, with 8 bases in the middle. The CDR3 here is CASSTGGYEQYF. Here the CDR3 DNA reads TGTGCCAGCAGCACCGGGGGCTACGAGCAGTACTTC. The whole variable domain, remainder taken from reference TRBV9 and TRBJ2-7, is DSGVTQTPKHLITATGQRVTLRCSPRSGDLSVYWYQQSLDQGLQFLIQYYNGEERAKGNILERFSAQQFPDLHSELNLSSLELGDSALYFCASSTGGYEQYFGPGTRLTVT.

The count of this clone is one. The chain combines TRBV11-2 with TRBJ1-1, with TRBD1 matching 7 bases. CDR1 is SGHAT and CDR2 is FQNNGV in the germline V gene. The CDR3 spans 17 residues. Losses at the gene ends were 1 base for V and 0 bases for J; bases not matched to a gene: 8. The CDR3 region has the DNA TGTGCCAGCAGCTTAGGAGGGGGCGCCTTCATGAACACTGAAGCTTTCTTT. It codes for CASSLGGGAFMNTEAFF.

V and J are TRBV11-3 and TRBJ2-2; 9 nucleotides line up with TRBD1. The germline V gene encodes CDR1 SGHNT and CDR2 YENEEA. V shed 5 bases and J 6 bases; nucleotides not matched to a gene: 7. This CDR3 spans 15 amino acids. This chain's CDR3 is CASSRRDREAGELFF. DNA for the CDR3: TGTGCCAGCAGCCGCCGGGACAGGGAGGCCGGGGAGCTGTTTTTT. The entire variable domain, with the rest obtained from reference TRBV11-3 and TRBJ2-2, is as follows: EAGVVQSPRYKIIEKKQPVAFWCNPISGHNTLYWYLQNLGQGPELLIRYENEEAVDDSQLPKDRFSAERLKGVDSTLKIQPAELGDSAVYLCASSRRDREAGELFFGEGSRLTVL.

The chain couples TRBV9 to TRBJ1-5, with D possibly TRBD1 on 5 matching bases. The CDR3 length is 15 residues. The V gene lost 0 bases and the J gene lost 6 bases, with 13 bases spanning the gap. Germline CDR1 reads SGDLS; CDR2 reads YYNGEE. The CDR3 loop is CASSVDGGLGQPQHF. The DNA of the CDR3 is TGTGCCAGCAGCGTAGACGGGGGACTGGGTCAGCCCCAGCATTTT.

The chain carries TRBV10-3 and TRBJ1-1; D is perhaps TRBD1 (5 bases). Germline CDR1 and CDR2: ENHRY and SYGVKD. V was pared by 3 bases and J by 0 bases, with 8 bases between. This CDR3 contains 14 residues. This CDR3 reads CAISDGAVNTEAFF. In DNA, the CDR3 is TGTGCCATCAGTGACGGGGCGGTGAACACTGAAGCTTTCTTT.

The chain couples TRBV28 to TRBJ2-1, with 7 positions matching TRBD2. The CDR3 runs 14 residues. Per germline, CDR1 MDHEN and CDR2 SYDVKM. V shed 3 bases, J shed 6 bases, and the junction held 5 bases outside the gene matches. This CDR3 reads CASSLRDYSNEQFF. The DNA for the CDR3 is TGTGCCAGCAGTTTGCGGGACTATAGCAATGAGCAGTTCTTC.

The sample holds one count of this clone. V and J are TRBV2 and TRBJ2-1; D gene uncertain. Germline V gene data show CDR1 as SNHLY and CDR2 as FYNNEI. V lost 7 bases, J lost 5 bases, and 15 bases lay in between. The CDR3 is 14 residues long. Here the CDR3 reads CASIPPSEDNEQFF. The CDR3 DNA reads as TGTGCCAGCATCCCCCCCAGCGAGGACAATGAGCAGTTCTTC.

The CDR3 DNA reads as TGTGCCAGCAGAGGACAGCTGGGCTATGGCTACACCTTC. Protein product: CASRGQLGYGYTF. The genes are TRBV27 and TRBJ1-2; possibly TRBD1 for D (6 bases). The CDR3 consists of 13 residues. The V gene's germline CDR1 is MNHEY and CDR2 SMNVEV (reference sequence). V lost 6 bases, J lost 4 bases, and 12 bases lay in between.

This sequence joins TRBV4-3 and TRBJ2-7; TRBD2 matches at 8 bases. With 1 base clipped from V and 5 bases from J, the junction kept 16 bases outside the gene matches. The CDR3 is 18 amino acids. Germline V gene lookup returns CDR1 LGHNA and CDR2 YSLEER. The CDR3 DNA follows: TGCGCCAGCAGCCAAGGGTGGCGGGAGGATGGGCCTGGGGACGAGCAGTACTTC. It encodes CASSQGWREDGPGDEQYF.

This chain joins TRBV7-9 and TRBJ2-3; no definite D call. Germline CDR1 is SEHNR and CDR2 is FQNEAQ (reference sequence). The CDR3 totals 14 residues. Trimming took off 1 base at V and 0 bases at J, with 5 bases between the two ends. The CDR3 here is CASSLDDSTDTQYF. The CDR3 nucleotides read TGTGCCAGCAGCTTAGATGACAGCACAGATACGCAGTATTTT.

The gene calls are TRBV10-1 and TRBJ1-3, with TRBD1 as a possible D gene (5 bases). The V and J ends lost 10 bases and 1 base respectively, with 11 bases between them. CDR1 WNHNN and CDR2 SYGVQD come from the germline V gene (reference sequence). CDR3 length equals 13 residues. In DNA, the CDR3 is TGCGCCATCTCGGGGGGTTCTGGAAACACCATATATTTT. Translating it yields CAISGGSGNTIYF.

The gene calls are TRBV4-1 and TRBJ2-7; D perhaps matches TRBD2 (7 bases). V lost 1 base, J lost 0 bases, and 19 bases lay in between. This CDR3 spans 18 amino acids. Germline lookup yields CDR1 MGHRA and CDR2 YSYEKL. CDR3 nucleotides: TGCGCCAGCAGCCAAGGGGGGCTAGCGGAAGACCTCTCCTACGAGCAGTACTTC. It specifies CASSQGGLAEDLSYEQYF.

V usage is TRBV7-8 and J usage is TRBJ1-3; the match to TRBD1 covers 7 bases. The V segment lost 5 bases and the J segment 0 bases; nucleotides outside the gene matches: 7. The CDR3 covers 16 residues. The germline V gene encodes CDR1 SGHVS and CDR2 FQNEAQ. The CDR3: CASSLWDSPSGNTIYF. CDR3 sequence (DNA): TGTGCCAGCAGCCTATGGGACAGCCCCTCTGGAAACACCATATATTTT.